Listed below are T cell receptor beta chains from one sample, sequenced in a study of shared clonotypes between healthy human individuals. Data came from immunoSEQ multiplex PCR; TCRdb stores just in-frame clones and leaves some out. The sample lists some 2 million clones, around 96% occurring once. The specimen sequenced was naive CD8+ T cells sorted from blood. Every receptor here comes from a man aged 18 to 29 in good health. The CDR3 runs from the conserved cysteine through the conserved F or W. A D gene is named only where the DNA matches it firmly.

J,D,V,CDR3
TRBJ1-4,.,TRBV7-7,CASSLLPGENEKLFF
TRBJ1-1,.,TRBV7-9,CASSTSVPEAFF
TRBJ2-5,TRBD2,TRBV29-1,CSADVVAGDPLGTQYF
TRBJ1-1,.,TRBV7-8,CASRFMIGDHEAFF
TRBJ1-2,.,TRBV2,CASSEAQGCTF
TRBJ1-5,.,TRBV27,CASSFDESSQPQHF
TRBJ1-2,TRBD1,TRBV6-4,CASSDYYSAGGIHGYTF
TRBJ2-2,.,TRBV7-6,CASKADPDTGELFF
TRBJ1-1,.,TRBV7-3,CASSLEWGAEAFF
TRBJ2-7,.,TRBV9,CASSVGLVGQYTYEQYF
TRBJ2-7,.,TRBV27,CASSLSSDSLSEQYF
TRBJ2-7,TRBD2,TRBV7-9,CASGGGGRDYF
TRBJ2-2,.,TRBV10-2,CASLESNTGELFF
TRBJ1-1,TRBD1,TRBV6-5,CASSHIDRVGTEAFF
TRBJ2-7,.,TRBV27,CASSLWGHGYEQYF
TRBJ2-3,.,TRBV2,CASSLGSVNPDTQYF
TRBJ2-7,TRBD1,TRBV4-1,CASSPGGEGTYEQYF
TRBJ1-6,TRBD1,TRBV7-2,CASSLVLGQGPNSPLHF
TRBJ1-5,.,TRBV30,CAIIKAGRLKLNQPQHF
TRBJ1-3,.,TRBV9,CASSPEEGTGNTIYF
TRBJ1-2,.,TRBV29-1,CSVETAANYGYTF